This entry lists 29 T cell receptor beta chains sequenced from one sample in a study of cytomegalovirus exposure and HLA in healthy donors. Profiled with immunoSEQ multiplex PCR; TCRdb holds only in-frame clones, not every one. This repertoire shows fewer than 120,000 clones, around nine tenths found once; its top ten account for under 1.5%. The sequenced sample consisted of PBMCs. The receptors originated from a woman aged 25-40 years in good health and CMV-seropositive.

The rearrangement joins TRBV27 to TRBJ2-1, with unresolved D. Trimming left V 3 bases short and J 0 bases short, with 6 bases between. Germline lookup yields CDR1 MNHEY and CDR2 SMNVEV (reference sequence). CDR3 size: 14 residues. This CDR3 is CASSFKPSYNEQFF. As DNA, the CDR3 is TGTGCCAGCAGTTTTAAGCCCTCCTACAATGAGCAGTTCTTC.

The chain's CDR3 is CATSRGQVYEQYF. The CDR3 DNA reads as TGTGCCACCAGCAGAGGACAGGTATACGAGCAGTACTTC. The chain joins TRBV15 to TRBJ2-7; TRBD1 might be the D (6 bases). Germline V lookup: CDR1 LNHNV, CDR2 YYDKDF (reference sequence). This CDR3 region has 13 residues. Trimming shortened V by 1 base and J by 4 bases, and 8 bases separated the two germline ends.

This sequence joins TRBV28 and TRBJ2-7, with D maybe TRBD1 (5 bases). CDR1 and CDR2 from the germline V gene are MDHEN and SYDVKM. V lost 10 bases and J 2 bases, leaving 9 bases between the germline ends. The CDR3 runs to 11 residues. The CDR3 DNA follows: TGTGCCACTAGACAGACCTACGAGCAGTACTTC. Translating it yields CATRQTYEQYF.

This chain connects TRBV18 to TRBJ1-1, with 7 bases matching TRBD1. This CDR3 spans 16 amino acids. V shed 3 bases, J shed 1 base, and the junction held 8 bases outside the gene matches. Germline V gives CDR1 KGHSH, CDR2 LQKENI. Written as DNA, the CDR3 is TGTGCCAGCTCACCGCCCTATACAGGGGCGAACACTGAAGCTTTCTTT. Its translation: CASSPPYTGANTEAFF.

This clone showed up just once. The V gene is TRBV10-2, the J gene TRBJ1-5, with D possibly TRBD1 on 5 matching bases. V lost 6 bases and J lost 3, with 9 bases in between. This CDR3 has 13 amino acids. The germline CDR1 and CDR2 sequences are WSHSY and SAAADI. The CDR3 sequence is CASSRQLNQPQHF. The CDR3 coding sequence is TGCGCCAGCAGCCGACAGCTCAATCAGCCCCAGCATTTT.

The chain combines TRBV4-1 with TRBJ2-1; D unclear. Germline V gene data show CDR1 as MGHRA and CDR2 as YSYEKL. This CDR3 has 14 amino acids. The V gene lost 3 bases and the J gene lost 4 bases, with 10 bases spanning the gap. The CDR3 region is CASSHYPEYNEQFF. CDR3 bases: TGCGCCAGCAGCCACTACCCCGAGTACAATGAGCAGTTCTTC.

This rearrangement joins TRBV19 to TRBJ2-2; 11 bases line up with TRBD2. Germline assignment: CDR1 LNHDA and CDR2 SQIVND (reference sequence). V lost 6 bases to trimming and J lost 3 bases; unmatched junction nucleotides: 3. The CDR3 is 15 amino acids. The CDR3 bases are TGTGCCAGTAGCTCTAGCGGGGGGCACACCGGGGAGCTGTTTTTT. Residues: CASSSSGGHTGELFF.

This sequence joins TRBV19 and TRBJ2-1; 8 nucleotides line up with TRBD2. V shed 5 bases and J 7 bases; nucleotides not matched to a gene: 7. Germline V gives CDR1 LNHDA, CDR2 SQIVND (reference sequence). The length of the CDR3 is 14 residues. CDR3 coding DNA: TGTGCCAGTAGTTTCCAGACTAGCGTAAATGAGCAGTTCTTC. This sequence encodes CASSFQTSVNEQFF.

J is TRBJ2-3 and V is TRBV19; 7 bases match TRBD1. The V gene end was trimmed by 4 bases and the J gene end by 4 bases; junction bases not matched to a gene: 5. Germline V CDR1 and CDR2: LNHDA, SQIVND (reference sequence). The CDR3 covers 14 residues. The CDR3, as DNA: TGTGCCAGTAGTACATCGACAGGGTCAGATACGCAGTATTTT. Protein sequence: CASSTSTGSDTQYF.

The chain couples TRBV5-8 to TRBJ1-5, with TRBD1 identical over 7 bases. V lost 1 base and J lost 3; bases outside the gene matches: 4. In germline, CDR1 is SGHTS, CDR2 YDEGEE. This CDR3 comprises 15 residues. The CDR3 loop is CASSLPDRVNQPQHF. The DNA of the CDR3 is TGTGCCAGCAGCTTGCCCGACAGGGTCAATCAGCCCCAGCATTTT. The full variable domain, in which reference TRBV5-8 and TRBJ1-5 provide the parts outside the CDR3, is EAGVTQSPTHLIKTRGQQATLRCSPISGHTSVYWYQQALGLGLQFLLWYDEGEERNRGNFPPRFSGRQFPNYSSELNVNALELEDSALYLCASSLPDRVNQPQHFGDGTRLSIL.

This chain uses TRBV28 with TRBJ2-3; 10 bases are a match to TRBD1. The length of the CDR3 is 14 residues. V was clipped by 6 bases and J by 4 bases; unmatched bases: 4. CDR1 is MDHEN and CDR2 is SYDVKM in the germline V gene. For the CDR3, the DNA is TGTGCCAGCAGGACAGGGGGCGCCGCAGATACGCAGTATTTT. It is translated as CASRTGGAADTQYF.

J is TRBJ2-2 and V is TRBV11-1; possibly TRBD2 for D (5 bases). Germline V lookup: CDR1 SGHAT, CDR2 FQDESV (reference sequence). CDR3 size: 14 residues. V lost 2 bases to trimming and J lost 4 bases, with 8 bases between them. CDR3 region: CASSLRRVTGELFF. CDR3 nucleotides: TGTGCCAGCAGCTTAAGGCGGGTCACCGGGGAGCTGTTTTTT.

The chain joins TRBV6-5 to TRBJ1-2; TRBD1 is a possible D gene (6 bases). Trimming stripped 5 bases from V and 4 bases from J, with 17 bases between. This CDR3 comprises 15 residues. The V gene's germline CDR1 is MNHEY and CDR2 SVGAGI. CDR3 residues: CASSTKTGPGYGYTF. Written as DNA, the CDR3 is TGTGCCAGCAGTACGAAAACAGGGCCGGGCTATGGCTACACCTTC.

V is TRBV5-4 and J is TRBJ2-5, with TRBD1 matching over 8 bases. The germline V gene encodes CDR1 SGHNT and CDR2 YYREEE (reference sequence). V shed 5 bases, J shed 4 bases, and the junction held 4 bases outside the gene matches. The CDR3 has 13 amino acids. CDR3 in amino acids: CASRRGTGETQYF. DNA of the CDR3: TGTGCCAGCAGGCGCGGGACAGGAGAGACCCAGTACTTC.

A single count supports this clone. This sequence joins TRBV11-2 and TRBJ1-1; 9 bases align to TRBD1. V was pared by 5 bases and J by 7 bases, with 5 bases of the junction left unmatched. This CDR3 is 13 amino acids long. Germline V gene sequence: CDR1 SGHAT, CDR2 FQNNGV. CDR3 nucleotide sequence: TGTGCCAGCAGCATGGGGACAGGGCTTGAAGCTTTCTTT. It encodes CASSMGTGLEAFF.

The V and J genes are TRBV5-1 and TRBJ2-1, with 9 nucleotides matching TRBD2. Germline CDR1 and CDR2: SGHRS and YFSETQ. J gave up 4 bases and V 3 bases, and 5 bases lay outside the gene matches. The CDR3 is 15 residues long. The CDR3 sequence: CASSSSSGGYNEQFF. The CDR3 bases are TGCGCCAGCAGCTCGAGTAGCGGGGGTTACAATGAGCAGTTCTTC.

CDR3 sequence (DNA): TGTGCCAGCAGCCCCCGTGGGGGCGGGTCCTACGAGCAGTACTTC. Protein: CASSPRGGGSYEQYF. The rearrangement joins TRBV7-2 to TRBJ2-7; maybe TRBD1 (6 bases). The CDR3 is made up of 15 amino acids. The V end lost 5 bases, the J end lost 1 base, and 15 bases lay between the germline ends. Germline V lookup: CDR1 SGHTA, CDR2 FQGNSA.

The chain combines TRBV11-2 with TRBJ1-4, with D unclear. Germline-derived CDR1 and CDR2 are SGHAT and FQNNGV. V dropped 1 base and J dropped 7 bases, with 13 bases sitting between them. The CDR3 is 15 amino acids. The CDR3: CASSLANAGIEKLFF. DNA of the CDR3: TGTGCCAGCAGCTTAGCGAACGCGGGGATTGAAAAACTGTTTTTT.

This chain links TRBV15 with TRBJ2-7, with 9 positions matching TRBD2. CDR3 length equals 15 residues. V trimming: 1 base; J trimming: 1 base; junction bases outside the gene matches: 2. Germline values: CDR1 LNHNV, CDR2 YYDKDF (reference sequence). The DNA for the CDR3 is TGTGCCACCAGCAGAGGGGCGGGAGGGTCCTACGAGCAGTACTTC. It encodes CATSRGAGGSYEQYF.

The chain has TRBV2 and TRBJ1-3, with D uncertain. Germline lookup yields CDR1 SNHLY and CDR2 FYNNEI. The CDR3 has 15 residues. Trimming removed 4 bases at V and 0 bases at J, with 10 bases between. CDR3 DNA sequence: TGTGCCAGCAGTGTTGGGCTATCCTCTGGAAACACCATATATTTT. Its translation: CASSVGLSSGNTIYF. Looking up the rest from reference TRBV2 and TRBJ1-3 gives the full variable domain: EPEVTQTPSHQVTQMGQEVILRCVPISNHLYFYWYRQILGQKVEFLVSFYNNEISEKSEIFDDQFSVERPDGSNFTLKIRSTKLEDSAMYFCASSVGLSSGNTIYFGEGSWLTVV.

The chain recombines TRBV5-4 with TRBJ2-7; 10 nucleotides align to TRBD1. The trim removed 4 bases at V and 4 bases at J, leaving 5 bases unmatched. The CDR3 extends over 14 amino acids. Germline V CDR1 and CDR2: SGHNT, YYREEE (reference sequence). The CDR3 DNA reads TGTGCCAGCAGCCCCGGGACAGGGGCTTACGAGCAGTACTTC. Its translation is CASSPGTGAYEQYF.

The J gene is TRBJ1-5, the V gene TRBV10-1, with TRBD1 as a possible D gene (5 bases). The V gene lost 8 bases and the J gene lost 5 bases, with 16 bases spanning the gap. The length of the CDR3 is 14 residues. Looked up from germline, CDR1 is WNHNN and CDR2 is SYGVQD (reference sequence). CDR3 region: CASGAWICDQPQHF. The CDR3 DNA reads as TGCGCCAGCGGGGCCTGGATATGTGATCAGCCCCAGCATTTT.

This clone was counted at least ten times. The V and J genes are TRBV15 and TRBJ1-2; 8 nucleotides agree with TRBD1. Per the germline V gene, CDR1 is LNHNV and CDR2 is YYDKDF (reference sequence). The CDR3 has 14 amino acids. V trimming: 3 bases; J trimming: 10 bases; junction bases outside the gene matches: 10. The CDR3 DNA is TGTGCCACCAGCAGGGGCGACAGGGGTTCCGACTACACCTTC. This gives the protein CATSRGDRGSDYTF.

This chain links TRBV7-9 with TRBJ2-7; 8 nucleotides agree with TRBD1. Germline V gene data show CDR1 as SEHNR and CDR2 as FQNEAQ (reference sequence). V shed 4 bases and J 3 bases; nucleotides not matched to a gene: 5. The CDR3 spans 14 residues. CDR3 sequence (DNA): TGTGCCAGCAGCTGGGACAGGCCGAACTACGAGCAGTACTTC. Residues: CASSWDRPNYEQYF.

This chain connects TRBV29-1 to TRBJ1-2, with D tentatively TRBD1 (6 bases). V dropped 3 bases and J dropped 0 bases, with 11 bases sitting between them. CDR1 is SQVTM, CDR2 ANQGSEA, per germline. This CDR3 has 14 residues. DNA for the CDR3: TGCAGCGTTGACGGGACAAATCCTAACTATGGCTACACCTTC. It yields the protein CSVDGTNPNYGYTF.

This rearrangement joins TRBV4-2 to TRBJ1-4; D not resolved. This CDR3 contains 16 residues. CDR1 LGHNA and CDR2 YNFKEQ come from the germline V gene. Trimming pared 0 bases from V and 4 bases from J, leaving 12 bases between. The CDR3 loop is CASSQEGTAVNEKLFF. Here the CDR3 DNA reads TGTGCCAGCAGCCAAGAAGGAACAGCTGTTAATGAAAAACTGTTTTTT.

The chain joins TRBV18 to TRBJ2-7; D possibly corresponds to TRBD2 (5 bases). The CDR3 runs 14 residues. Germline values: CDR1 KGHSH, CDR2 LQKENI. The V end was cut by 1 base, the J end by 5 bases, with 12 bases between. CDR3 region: CASSPLRTGDEQYF. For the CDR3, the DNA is TGTGCCAGCTCACCACTGCGGACCGGGGACGAGCAGTACTTC.

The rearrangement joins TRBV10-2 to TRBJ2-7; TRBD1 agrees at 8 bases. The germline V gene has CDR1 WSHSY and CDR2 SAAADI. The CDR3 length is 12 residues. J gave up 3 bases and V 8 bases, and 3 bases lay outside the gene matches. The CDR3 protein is CASGDRLYEQYF. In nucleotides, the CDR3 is TGCGCCAGCGGGGACAGGCTCTACGAGCAGTACTTC.

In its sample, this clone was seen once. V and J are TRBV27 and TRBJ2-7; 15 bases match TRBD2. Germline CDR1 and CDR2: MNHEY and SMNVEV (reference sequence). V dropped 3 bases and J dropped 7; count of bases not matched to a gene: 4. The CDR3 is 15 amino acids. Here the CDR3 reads CASSFRTSGRGEQYF. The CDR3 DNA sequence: TGTGCCAGCAGTTTTAGGACTAGCGGGAGGGGAGAGCAGTACTTC.